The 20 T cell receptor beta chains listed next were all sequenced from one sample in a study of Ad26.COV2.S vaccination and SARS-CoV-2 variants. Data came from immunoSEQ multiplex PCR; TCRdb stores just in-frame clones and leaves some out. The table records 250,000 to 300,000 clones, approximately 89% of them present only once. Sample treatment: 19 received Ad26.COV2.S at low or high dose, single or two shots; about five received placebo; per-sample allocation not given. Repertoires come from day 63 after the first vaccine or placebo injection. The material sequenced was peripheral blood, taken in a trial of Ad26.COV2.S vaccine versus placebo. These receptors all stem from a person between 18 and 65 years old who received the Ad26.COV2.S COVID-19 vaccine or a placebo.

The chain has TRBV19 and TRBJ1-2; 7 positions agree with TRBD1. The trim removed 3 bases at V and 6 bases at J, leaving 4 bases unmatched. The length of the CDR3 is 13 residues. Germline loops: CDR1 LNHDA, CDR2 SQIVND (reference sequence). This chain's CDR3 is CASSIGTVNGYTF. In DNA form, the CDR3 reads TGTGCCAGTAGTATCGGGACAGTAAATGGCTACACCTTC.

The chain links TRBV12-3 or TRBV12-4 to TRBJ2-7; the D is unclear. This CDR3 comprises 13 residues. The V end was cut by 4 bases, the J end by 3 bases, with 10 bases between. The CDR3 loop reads CASSYLLLYEQYF. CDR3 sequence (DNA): TGTGCCAGCAGTTACTTGCTGCTCTACGAGCAGTACTTC.

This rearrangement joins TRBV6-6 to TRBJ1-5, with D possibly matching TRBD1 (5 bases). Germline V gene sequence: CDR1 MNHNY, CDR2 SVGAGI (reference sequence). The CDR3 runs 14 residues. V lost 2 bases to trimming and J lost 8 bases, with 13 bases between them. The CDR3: CASSYVGAGEPQHF. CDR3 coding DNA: TGTGCCAGCAGTTACGTCGGGGCTGGGGAGCCCCAGCATTTT.

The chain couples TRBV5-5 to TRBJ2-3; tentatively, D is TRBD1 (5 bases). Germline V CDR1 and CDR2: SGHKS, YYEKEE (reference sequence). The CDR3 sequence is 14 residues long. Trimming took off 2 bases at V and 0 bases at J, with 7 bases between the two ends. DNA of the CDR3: TGTGCCAGCAGCTTCAGGGTTAGCACAGATACGCAGTATTTT. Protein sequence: CASSFRVSTDTQYF.

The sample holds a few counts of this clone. In nucleotides, the CDR3 is TGTGCCAGCAGTTACTCACAGGGTCGGGAAAAACTGTTTTTT. Protein product: CASSYSQGREKLFF. The chain recombines TRBV6-5 with TRBJ1-4; possible D gene TRBD1, 6 bases. Germline V gives CDR1 MNHEY, CDR2 SVGAGI. This CDR3 region has 14 residues. Trimming took 0 bases from V and 8 from J, leaving 10 bases between them.

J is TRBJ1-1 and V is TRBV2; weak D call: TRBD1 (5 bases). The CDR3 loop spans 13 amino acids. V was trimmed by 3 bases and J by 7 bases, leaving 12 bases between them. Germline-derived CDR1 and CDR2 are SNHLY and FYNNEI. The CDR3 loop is CASSERGRVEAFF. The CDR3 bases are TGTGCCAGCAGTGAGCGGGGGAGGGTTGAAGCTTTCTTT.

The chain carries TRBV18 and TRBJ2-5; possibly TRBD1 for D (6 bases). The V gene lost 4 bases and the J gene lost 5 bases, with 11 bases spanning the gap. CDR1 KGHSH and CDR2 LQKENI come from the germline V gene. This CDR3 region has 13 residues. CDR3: CASSRQGLETQYF. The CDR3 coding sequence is TGTGCCAGCTCACGGCAGGGGCTTGAGACCCAGTACTTC.

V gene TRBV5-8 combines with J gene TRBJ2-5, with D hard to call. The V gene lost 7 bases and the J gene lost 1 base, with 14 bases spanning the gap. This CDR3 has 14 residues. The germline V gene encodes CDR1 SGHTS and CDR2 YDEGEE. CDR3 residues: CASLLKTLQETQYF. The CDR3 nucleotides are TGTGCCAGCCTACTCAAAACACTCCAAGAGACCCAGTACTTC.

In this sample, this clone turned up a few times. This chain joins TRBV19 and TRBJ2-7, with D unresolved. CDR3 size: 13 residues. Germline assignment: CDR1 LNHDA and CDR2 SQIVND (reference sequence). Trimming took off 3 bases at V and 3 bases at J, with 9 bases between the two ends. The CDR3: CASSIAPVYEQYF. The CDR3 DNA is TGTGCCAGTAGTATTGCGCCGGTCTACGAGCAGTACTTC.

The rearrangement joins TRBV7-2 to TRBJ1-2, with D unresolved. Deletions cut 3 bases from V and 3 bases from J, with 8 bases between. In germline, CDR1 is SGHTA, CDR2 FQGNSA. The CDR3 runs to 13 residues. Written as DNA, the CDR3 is TGTGCCAGCAGCTTGCTGAGGGACTATGGCTACACCTTC. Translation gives CASSLLRDYGYTF.

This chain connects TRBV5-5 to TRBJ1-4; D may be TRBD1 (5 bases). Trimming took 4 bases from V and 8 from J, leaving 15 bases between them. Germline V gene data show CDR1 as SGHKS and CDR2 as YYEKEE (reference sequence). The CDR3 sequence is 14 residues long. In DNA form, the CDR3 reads TGTGCCAGCAGCGCAGGCCAGGGCTACGAAAAACTGTTTTTT. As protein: CASSAGQGYEKLFF. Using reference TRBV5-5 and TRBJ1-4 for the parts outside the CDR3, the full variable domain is DAGVTQSPTHLIKTRGQQVTLRCSPISGHKSVSWYQQVLGQGPQFIFQYYEKEERGRGNFPDRFSARQFPNYSSELNVNALLLGDSALYLCASSAGQGYEKLFFGSGTQLSVL.

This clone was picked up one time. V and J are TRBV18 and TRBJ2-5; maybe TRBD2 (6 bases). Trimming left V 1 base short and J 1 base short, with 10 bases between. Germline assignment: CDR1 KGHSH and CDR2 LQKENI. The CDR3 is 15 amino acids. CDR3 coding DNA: TGTGCCAGCTCACCACTTGCGGGAACCCAAGAGACCCAGTACTTC. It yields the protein CASSPLAGTQETQYF.

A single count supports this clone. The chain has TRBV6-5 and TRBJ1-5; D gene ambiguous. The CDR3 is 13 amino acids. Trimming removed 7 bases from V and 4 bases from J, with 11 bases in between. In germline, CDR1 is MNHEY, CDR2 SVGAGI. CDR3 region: CASISGGNQPQHF. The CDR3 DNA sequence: TGTGCCAGCATTTCTGGCGGGAATCAGCCCCAGCATTTT.

CDR3 coding DNA: TGTGCCAGCAAAAAGCGGGCCACAGATACGCAGTATTTT. Residues: CASKKRATDTQYF. The J gene is TRBJ2-3, the V gene TRBV27; maybe TRBD2 (6 bases). V lost 7 bases, J lost 2 bases, and 10 bases lay in between. The CDR3 contains 13 residues. Germline CDR1 and CDR2: MNHEY and SMNVEV (reference sequence).

CDR3: CASSARRGLGTGELFF. The CDR3 nucleotides read TGTGCCAGCAGCGCCCGCAGGGGGCTAGGGACCGGGGAGCTGTTTTTT. The V call is TRBV2, the J call TRBJ2-2; 8 nucleotides agree with TRBD1. V shed 6 bases and J 5 bases; nucleotides not matched to a gene: 11. Germline values: CDR1 SNHLY, CDR2 FYNNEI. CDR3 size: 16 residues. Full variable domain (rest looked up from reference TRBV2 and TRBJ2-2): EPEVTQTPSHQVTQMGQEVILRCVPISNHLYFYWYRQILGQKVEFLVSFYNNEISEKSEIFDDQFSVERPDGSNFTLKIRSTKLEDSAMYFCASSARRGLGTGELFFGEGSRLTVL.

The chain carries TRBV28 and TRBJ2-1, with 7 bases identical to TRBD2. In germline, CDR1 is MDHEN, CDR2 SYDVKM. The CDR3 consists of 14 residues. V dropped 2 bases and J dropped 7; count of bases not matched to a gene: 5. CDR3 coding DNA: TGTGCCAGCAGTTTAGGCGGGAGTTGGAATGAGCAGTTCTTC. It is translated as CASSLGGSWNEQFF.

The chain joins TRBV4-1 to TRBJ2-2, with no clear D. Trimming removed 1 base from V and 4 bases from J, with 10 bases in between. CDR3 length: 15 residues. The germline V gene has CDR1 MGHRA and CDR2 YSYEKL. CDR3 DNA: TGCGCCAGCAGCCAAGTGGGGTTGGGCACCGGGGAGCTGTTTTTT. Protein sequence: CASSQVGLGTGELFF.

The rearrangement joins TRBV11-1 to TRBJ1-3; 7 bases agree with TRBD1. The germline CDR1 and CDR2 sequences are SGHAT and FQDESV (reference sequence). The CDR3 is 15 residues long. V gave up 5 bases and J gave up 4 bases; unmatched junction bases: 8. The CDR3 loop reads CASSLRTGTGNTIYF. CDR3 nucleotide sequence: TGTGCCAGCAGCCTCAGGACAGGAACGGGAAACACCATATATTTT. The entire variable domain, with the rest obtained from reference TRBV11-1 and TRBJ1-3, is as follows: EAEVAQSPRYKITEKSQAVAFWCDPISGHATLYWYRQILGQGPELLVQFQDESVVDDSQLPKDRFSAERLKGVDSTLKIQPAELGDSAMYLCASSLRTGTGNTIYFGEGSWLTVV.

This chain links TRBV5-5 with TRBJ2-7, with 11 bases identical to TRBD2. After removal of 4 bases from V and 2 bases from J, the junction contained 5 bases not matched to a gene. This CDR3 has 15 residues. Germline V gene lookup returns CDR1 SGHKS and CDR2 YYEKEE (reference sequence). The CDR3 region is CASSPGLADAYEQYF. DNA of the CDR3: TGTGCCAGCAGCCCGGGACTAGCGGATGCCTACGAGCAGTACTTC.

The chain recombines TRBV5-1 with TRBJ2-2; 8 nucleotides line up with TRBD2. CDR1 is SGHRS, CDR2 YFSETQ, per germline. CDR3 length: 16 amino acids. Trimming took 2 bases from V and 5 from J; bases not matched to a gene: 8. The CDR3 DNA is TGCGCCAGCAGCTTCGGGAGGGGCTGGGGAACCGGGGAGCTGTTTTTT. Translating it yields CASSFGRGWGTGELFF.